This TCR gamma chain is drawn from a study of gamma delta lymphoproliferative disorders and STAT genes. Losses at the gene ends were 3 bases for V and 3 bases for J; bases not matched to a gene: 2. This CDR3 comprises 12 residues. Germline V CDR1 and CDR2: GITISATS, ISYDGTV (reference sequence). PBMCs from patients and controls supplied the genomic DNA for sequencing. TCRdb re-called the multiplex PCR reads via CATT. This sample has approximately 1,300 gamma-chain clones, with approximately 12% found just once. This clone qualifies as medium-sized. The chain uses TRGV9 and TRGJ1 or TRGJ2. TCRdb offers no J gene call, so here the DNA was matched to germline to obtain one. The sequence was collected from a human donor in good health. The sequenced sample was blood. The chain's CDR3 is CALWEPYYKKLF. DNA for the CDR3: TGTGCCTTGTGGGAGCCTTATTATAAGAAACTCTTT.